These 32 T cell receptor beta chains came from one sample sequenced in a study of long-term antiretroviral therapy in people with HIV. They ran version v3.0 of the immunoSEQ assay at survey level. This table comes from immunoSEQ multiplex PCR, and its TCRdb copy is limited to in-frame clones, with some not included. The table records roughly 34,000 clones, about four fifths of them present only once. This specimen was unsorted PBMCs, taken 1.9 years after starting antiretroviral therapy. These receptors originate from a man in his late teens or twenties with HIV.

CDR3 in DNA: TGTGCCAGCAGCTTAGGAGGGGCCTATGGCTACACCTTC. Translated, it gives CASSLGGAYGYTF. This chain joins TRBV7-6 and TRBJ1-2; D perhaps matches TRBD1 (5 bases). Trimming left V 1 base short and J 4 bases short, with 7 bases between. This CDR3 has 13 amino acids. The germline gives CDR1 SGHVS, CDR2 FNYEAQ. Combining the CDR3 with reference TRBV7-6 and TRBJ1-2 gives the whole variable domain GAGVSQSPRYKVTKRGQDVALRCDPISGHVSLYWYRQALGQGPEFLTYFNYEAQQDKSGLPNDRFSAERPEGSISTLTIQRTEQRDSAMYRCASSLGGAYGYTFGSGTRLTVV.

The V gene is TRBV4-2, the J gene TRBJ2-1; weak D call: TRBD2 (6 bases). V lost 0 bases, J lost 9 bases, and 15 bases lay in between. Per the germline V gene, CDR1 is LGHNA and CDR2 is YNFKEQ. The CDR3 length is 15 residues. The CDR3 DNA reads TGTGCCAGCAGCCAAGATCGAACTAGCTGGAGTGAGCAGTTCTTC. Translating it yields CASSQDRTSWSEQFF.

The V and J genes are TRBV7-9 and TRBJ1-5; D is unresolved. Trimming took off 3 bases at V and 9 bases at J, with 15 bases between the two ends. The CDR3 loop spans 14 amino acids. Looked up from germline, CDR1 is SEHNR and CDR2 is FQNEAQ (reference sequence). CDR3 nucleotides: TGTGCCAGCAGCTTTCGTCTGGGCCTGGGGCCCCAGCATTTT. Residues: CASSFRLGLGPQHF.

This clone occurred once. V is TRBV29-1 and J is TRBJ1-2, with D possibly matching TRBD1 (5 bases). V lost 2 bases to trimming and J lost 5 bases, with 12 bases between them. This CDR3 region has 13 residues. Germline loops: CDR1 SQVTM, CDR2 ANQGSEA. Written as DNA, the CDR3 is TGCAGCGTTGAATTGGGGACCCGTTATGGCTACACCTTC. Protein sequence: CSVELGTRYGYTF.

The genes are TRBV18 and TRBJ2-3, with D unresolved. This CDR3 is built from 13 residues. Germline V gives CDR1 KGHSH, CDR2 LQKENI. Trimming removed 6 bases from V and 5 bases from J, with 12 bases in between. Here the CDR3 DNA reads TGTGCCAGCTCCCCGAGATCATTAGATACGCAGTATTTT. Translated: CASSPRSLDTQYF. The whole variable domain, filled in from reference TRBV18 and TRBJ2-3, reads NAGVMQNPRHLVRRRGQEARLRCSPMKGHSHVYWYRQLPEEGLKFMVYLQKENIIDESGMPKERFSAEFPKEGPSILRIQQVVRGDSAAYFCASSPRSLDTQYFGPGTRLTVL.

In nucleotides, the CDR3 is TGTGCCAGCAGTCCCACAGGGAACACTGAAGCTTTCTTT. It specifies CASSPTGNTEAFF. The chain joins TRBV7-9 to TRBJ1-1; a possible D gene is TRBD1 (5 bases). With 6 bases removed from V and 1 base from J, the gap between germline ends came to 9 bases. CDR1 is SEHNR, CDR2 FQNEAQ, per germline (reference sequence). There are 13 residues in the CDR3.

V is TRBV5-4 and J is TRBJ2-2; TRBD1 is a possible D gene (6 bases). The length of the CDR3 is 13 residues. V was pared by 4 bases and J by 6 bases, with 10 bases between. The V gene's germline CDR1 is SGHNT and CDR2 YYREEE (reference sequence). The CDR3 coding sequence is TGTGCCAGCAGCCGCGACAGGCCCGGGGAGCTGTTTTTT. As protein: CASSRDRPGELFF.

The CDR3 DNA reads TGTGCCAGCCAACCAGGGAATTCCTACGAGCAGTACGTC. Translated, it gives CASQPGNSYEQYV. This chain links TRBV2 with TRBJ2-7; perhaps TRBD1 as D (5 bases). The V gene lost 8 bases and the J gene lost 1 base, with 12 bases spanning the gap. Germline CDR1 SNHLY, CDR2 FYNNEI. This CDR3 region has 13 residues.

This clone showed up just a few times. The chain is built from TRBV19 and TRBJ2-5; TRBD1 aligns across 7 bases. The CDR3 sequence is 13 residues long. The trim removed 11 bases at V and 2 bases at J, leaving 8 bases unmatched. CDR1 is LNHDA and CDR2 is SQIVND in the germline V gene (reference sequence). CDR3 nucleotides: TGTGCCGTGGGGACAGCTCAGCAAGAGACCCAGTACTTC. Amino acids: CAVGTAQQETQYF.

The chain is built from TRBV5-5 and TRBJ1-4; D is undetermined. V lost 3 bases, J lost 0 bases, and 15 bases lay in between. The CDR3 consists of 17 residues. Germline CDR1 is SGHKS and CDR2 is YYEKEE (reference sequence). DNA of the CDR3: TGTGCCAGCAGCTCGGGCCGCTATGGAGCAACTAATGAAAAACTGTTTTTT. Translating it yields CASSSGRYGATNEKLFF.

V and J are TRBV30 and TRBJ2-7, with D maybe TRBD2 (6 bases). Trimming took off 4 bases at V and 3 bases at J, with 19 bases between the two ends. The CDR3 contains 15 residues. The V gene's germline CDR1 is GTSNPN and CDR2 SVGIG (reference sequence). The CDR3 loop is CAWMGGSGNRYEQYF. In DNA form, the CDR3 reads TGTGCCTGGATGGGGGGATCCGGCAACCGCTACGAGCAGTACTTC.

The chain is built from TRBV5-1 and TRBJ1-2; the D gene is possibly TRBD1 (5 bases). CDR3 length equals 13 residues. Deletions cut 3 bases from V and 5 bases from J, with 11 bases between. The V gene's germline CDR1 is SGHRS and CDR2 YFSETQ. The CDR3 region has the DNA TGCGCCAGCAGCTCAGACAGACCTTATGGCTACACCTTC. This codes for CASSSDRPYGYTF.

The rearrangement joins TRBV4-1 to TRBJ1-2, with unresolved D. Trimming shortened V by 5 bases and J by 6 bases, and 22 bases separated the two germline ends. The CDR3 extends over 16 amino acids. CDR1 MGHRA and CDR2 YSYEKL come from the germline V gene. CDR3: CASSSLSWAPRHGYTF. The CDR3 nucleotides are TGCGCCAGCAGCTCCCTTTCCTGGGCCCCAAGGCATGGCTACACCTTC.

This chain uses TRBV19 with TRBJ2-1; D call uncertain. V lost 1 base to trimming and J lost 3 bases, with 4 bases between them. Germline V gene lookup returns CDR1 LNHDA and CDR2 SQIVND (reference sequence). This CDR3 spans 13 amino acids. CDR3: CASSIGLYNEQFF. The CDR3, as DNA: TGTGCCAGTAGTATAGGGCTCTACAATGAGCAGTTCTTC.

The chain uses TRBV5-6 and TRBJ1-6; maybe TRBD1 (5 bases). Trimming removed 3 bases at V and 8 bases at J, with 18 bases between. The CDR3 is made up of 16 amino acids. Looked up from germline, CDR1 is SGHDT and CDR2 is YYEEEE. The CDR3: CASSYGTSSKDSPLHF. For the CDR3, the DNA is TGTGCCAGCAGCTACGGGACCTCTAGCAAAGATTCACCCCTCCACTTT.

V is TRBV6-5 and J is TRBJ2-4; 10 nucleotides line up with TRBD1. With 6 bases clipped from V and 10 bases from J, the junction kept 9 bases outside the gene matches. The CDR3 covers 14 residues. The germline V gene encodes CDR1 MNHEY and CDR2 SVGAGI. CDR3 bases: TGTGCCAGCAGAACGGACAGGGGGGGAGGGATTCAGTACTTC. This sequence encodes CASRTDRGGGIQYF.

This clone was observed a single time. The genes are TRBV5-1 and TRBJ2-5, with D possibly matching TRBD2 (5 bases). Per germline, CDR1 SGHRS and CDR2 YFSETQ. With 4 bases removed from V and 2 bases from J, the gap between germline ends came to 15 bases. The CDR3 sequence is 15 residues long. The CDR3 sequence is CASSQRVDSQETQYF. The DNA of the CDR3 is TGCGCCAGCAGCCAGAGGGTGGATTCTCAAGAGACCCAGTACTTC.

The chain has TRBV6-4 and TRBJ1-5, with TRBD1 matching 8 bases. Germline V gene lookup returns CDR1 MRHNA and CDR2 SNTAGT. The junction had 10 bases not matched to a gene; V was cut back by 3 bases and J by 3 bases. The CDR3 covers 17 residues. The CDR3 coding sequence is TGTGCCAGCAGTGAAGGGCCCATGGACAGGGACAATCAGCCCCAGCATTTT. This encodes CASSEGPMDRDNQPQHF.

The gene calls are TRBV6-1 and TRBJ1-5, with a possible D match to TRBD1 (5 bases). This CDR3 spans 14 amino acids. Germline CDR1 and CDR2: MNHNS and SASEGT. V was pared by 6 bases and J by 0 bases, with 9 bases between. The CDR3 sequence is CASRIGGSNQPQHF. CDR3 in DNA: TGTGCCAGCAGGATCGGGGGTAGCAATCAGCCCCAGCATTTT.

This clone appeared a single time. The chain combines TRBV7-8 with TRBJ2-2, with D uncertain. This CDR3 comprises 16 residues. Germline lookup yields CDR1 SGHVS and CDR2 FQNEAQ. Trimming left V 3 bases short and J 0 bases short, with 11 bases between. CDR3 residues: CASSFGTDTNTGELFF. The CDR3 coding sequence is TGTGCCAGCAGCTTTGGAACAGATACGAACACCGGGGAGCTGTTTTTT.

In its sample, this clone was seen a few times. V gene TRBV19 combines with J gene TRBJ1-5; the D is unclear. This CDR3 has 13 residues. V gave up 8 bases and J gave up 1 base, with 9 bases separating them. The germline CDR1 and CDR2 sequences are LNHDA and SQIVND (reference sequence). This CDR3 is CASADVSNQPQHF. CDR3 in DNA: TGTGCCAGTGCAGATGTGAGCAATCAGCCCCAGCATTTT.

This chain links TRBV2 with TRBJ2-3; D is unresolved. Trimming took off 0 bases at V and 0 bases at J, with 16 bases between the two ends. CDR3 length: 18 amino acids. Germline V gene sequence: CDR1 SNHLY, CDR2 FYNNEI. DNA of the CDR3: TGTGCCAGCAGTGAAGCGCTGGGCCGGAGCCCTAGCACAGATACGCAGTATTTT. Translated, it gives CASSEALGRSPSTDTQYF. Drawing the rest from reference TRBV2 and TRBJ2-3, the complete variable domain is EPEVTQTPSHQVTQMGQEVILRCVPISNHLYFYWYRQILGQKVEFLVSFYNNEISEKSEIFDDQFSVERPDGSNFTLKIRSTKLEDSAMYFCASSEALGRSPSTDTQYFGPGTRLTVL.

V and J are TRBV7-9 and TRBJ2-5; the D gene is possibly TRBD1 (6 bases). CDR1 SEHNR and CDR2 FQNEAQ come from the germline V gene (reference sequence). Between the trimmed V and J ends, which lost 2 bases and 3 bases, there was a span of 16 bases. This CDR3 is 16 amino acids long. The CDR3 spells CASSLFRGPGEETQYF. Written as DNA, the CDR3 is TGTGCCAGCAGCTTATTCAGGGGACCCGGCGAAGAGACCCAGTACTTC.

The DNA for the CDR3 is TGTGCCAGCGAATGGGACAAGAAGGCTTTCTTT. Translation: CASEWDKKAFF. The rearrangement links TRBV6-1 to TRBJ1-1, with D maybe TRBD1 (6 bases). The germline V gene has CDR1 MNHNS and CDR2 SASEGT. Deletions cut 8 bases from V and 11 bases from J, with 15 bases between. The CDR3 runs to 11 residues.

Details on this clone: At one boundary the junction diverges from the germline segment, which might be a read error. V usage is TRBV5-6 and J usage is TRBJ2-5; D gene uncertain. This CDR3 contains 13 residues. Germline values: CDR1 SGHDT, CDR2 YYEEEE. CDR3 loop: CASTLTIQETQYF. The CDR3 nucleotides read TGTGCCAGCACCTTGACAATTCAAGAGACCCAGTACTTC.

This chain uses TRBV2 with TRBJ2-1; 10 bases are a match to TRBD2. Germline V lookup: CDR1 SNHLY, CDR2 FYNNEI. V trimming: 6 bases; J trimming: 3 bases; junction bases outside the gene matches: 5. The CDR3 is made up of 15 amino acids. CDR3 DNA sequence: TGTGCCAGCAGAATAGCGGGGGGTCGCTACAATGAGCAGTTCTTC. Its protein is CASRIAGGRYNEQFF.

The chain employs TRBV11-2 and TRBJ1-3; 7 bases map to TRBD1. Germline CDR1 reads SGHAT; CDR2 reads FQNNGV. The CDR3 runs to 14 residues. Losses at the gene ends were 2 bases for V and 2 bases for J; bases not matched to a gene: 0. The DNA of the CDR3 is TGTGCCAGCAGCTTACAGGGGGCTGGAAACACCATATATTTT. Its protein is CASSLQGAGNTIYF.

V is TRBV25-1 and J is TRBJ2-7, with D perhaps given as TRBD1 or TRBD2 (6 bases each). The CDR3 sequence is 15 residues long. Germline V CDR1 and CDR2: MGHDK, SYGVNS. Trimming removed 0 bases at V and 7 bases at J, with 16 bases between. Here the CDR3 DNA reads TGTGCCAGCAGTGAATACAGACTAGGGGGAGTAGAGCAGTACTTC. Translation gives CASSEYRLGGVEQYF.

The CDR3 nucleotides read TGTGCCAGCAGCGTAGGGGAAGGCGATGAAAAACTGTTTTTT. This encodes CASSVGEGDEKLFF. The chain employs TRBV9 and TRBJ1-4; D remains unclear. The CDR3 spans 14 residues. Per the germline V gene, CDR1 is SGDLS and CDR2 is YYNGEE. Trimming shortened V by 0 bases and J by 6 bases, and 9 bases separated the two germline ends.

The CDR3 reads CASSQVGWELFF. The DNA for the CDR3 is TGCGCCAGCAGCCAAGTGGGGTGGGAGCTGTTTTTT. The chain links TRBV4-1 to TRBJ2-2; no clear D gene. The CDR3 consists of 12 residues. The V end was cut by 1 base, the J end by 9 bases, with 6 bases between. The V gene's germline CDR1 is MGHRA and CDR2 YSYEKL.

The chain employs TRBV4-1 and TRBJ1-2, with a tentative D call TRBD1 (6 bases). The germline V gene has CDR1 MGHRA and CDR2 YSYEKL. V dropped 0 bases and J dropped 7 bases, with 12 bases sitting between them. The length of the CDR3 is 14 residues. In DNA form, the CDR3 reads TGCGCCAGCAGCCAAGACAGGGGTCGGAGTGGCTACACCTTC. Translated, it gives CASSQDRGRSGYTF.

The chain carries TRBV2 and TRBJ2-5; D perhaps matches TRBD2 (5 bases). Trimming stripped 4 bases from V and 5 bases from J, with 5 bases between. From germline, CDR1 is SNHLY and CDR2 FYNNEI. This CDR3 spans 11 amino acids. CDR3 DNA: TGTGCCAGCAGTGCGGGGGAGACCCAGTACTTC. It is translated as CASSAGETQYF. The complete variable domain, with remaining parts taken from reference TRBV2 and TRBJ2-5, reads EPEVTQTPSHQVTQMGQEVILRCVPISNHLYFYWYRQILGQKVEFLVSFYNNEISEKSEIFDDQFSVERPDGSNFTLKIRSTKLEDSAMYFCASSAGETQYFGPGTRLLVL.